The rows below give T cell receptor beta chains drawn from one sample of a study of early T cells in non-severe SARS-CoV-2 infection. TCRdb reanalysed the 5' RACE reads using MiXCR and keeps one entry per CDR3 protein. The data show about 76,000 distinct CDR3 sequences, with about 11% seen just once and approximately 4.5% held by the top ten. Material for sequencing was whole blood. The receptors derive from an adult who was a healthcare worker with PCR-confirmed SARS-CoV-2 infection or an uninfected control (not recorded which). The CDR3 runs from the conserved cysteine through the conserved F or W. Each record gives: J gene, D gene, clone size, V gene, CDR3 protein, CDR3 DNA. The D gene is left open where the match is weak. Rows give clone size only sometimes, using once, few, many, or a class for an expanded clone.

>TRBJ1-1|TRBD1|few|TRBV29-1
CSVEVGQGTEAFF
TGCAGCGTTGAAGTCGGACAGGGGACTGAAGCTTTCTTT
>TRBJ1-5|TRBD1|-|TRBV18
CASSPRFGQGYGQPQHF
TGTGCCAGCTCACCACGGTTCGGACAGGGGTACGGTCAGCCCCAGCATTTT
>TRBJ2-7|-|many|TRBV10-1
CASSEGTQDGSYEQYF
TGCGCCAGCAGTGAGGGGACCCAGGATGGGTCCTACGAGCAGTACTTC
>TRBJ1-1|-|-|TRBV3-1
CASSQGYVTEAFF
TGTGCCAGCAGCCAAGGTTACGTCACTGAAGCTTTCTTT
>TRBJ2-3|TRBD2|-|TRBV25-1
CASSVRAGGRADTQYF
TGTGCCAGCAGTGTGAGAGCGGGGGGAAGGGCAGATACGCAGTATTTT
>TRBJ1-5|-|-|TRBV9
CASSVAGGANQPQHF
TGTGCCAGCAGCGTAGCCGGGGGCGCGAATCAGCCCCAGCATTTT
>TRBJ1-1|-|-|TRBV6-2/TRBV6-3
CASHTDSYRMNTEAFF
TGTGCCAGCCACACGGACAGTTATCGAATGAACACTGAAGCTTTCTTT
>TRBJ2-7|TRBD2|many|TRBV10-3
CAISELAGNEQYF
TGTGCCATCAGTGAACTAGCGGGGAACGAGCAGTACTTC
>TRBJ2-1|-|many|TRBV11-2
CASSLLGLSSYNEQFF
TGTGCCAGCAGCTTACTGGGACTGAGCTCCTACAATGAGCAGTTCTTC
>TRBJ2-7|TRBD2|many|TRBV15
CATSRSASGTYEQYF
TGTGCCACCAGCAGATCCGCTAGCGGTACCTACGAGCAGTACTTC
>TRBJ1-4|TRBD1|-|TRBV6-5
CASSSDRGRLEKLFF
TGTGCCAGCAGTTCCGACAGGGGGCGGCTAGAAAAACTGTTTTTT
>TRBJ1-1|-|-|TRBV12-5
CASEGSGNTEAFF
TGTGCTAGTGAGGGCAGTGGGAACACTGAAGCTTTCTTT
>TRBJ2-7|-|many|TRBV6-1
CASSEEVYTLEQYF
TGTGCCAGCAGTGAAGAGGTATATACCCTCGAGCAGTACTTC
>TRBJ1-2|TRBD1|few|TRBV29-1
CSVGQSNYGYTF
TGCAGCGTGGGACAGAGTAACTATGGCTACACCTTC
>TRBJ2-7|-|many|TRBV4-2
CASSQADAGEQYF
TGTGCCAGCAGCCAGGCAGACGCTGGGGAGCAGTACTTC